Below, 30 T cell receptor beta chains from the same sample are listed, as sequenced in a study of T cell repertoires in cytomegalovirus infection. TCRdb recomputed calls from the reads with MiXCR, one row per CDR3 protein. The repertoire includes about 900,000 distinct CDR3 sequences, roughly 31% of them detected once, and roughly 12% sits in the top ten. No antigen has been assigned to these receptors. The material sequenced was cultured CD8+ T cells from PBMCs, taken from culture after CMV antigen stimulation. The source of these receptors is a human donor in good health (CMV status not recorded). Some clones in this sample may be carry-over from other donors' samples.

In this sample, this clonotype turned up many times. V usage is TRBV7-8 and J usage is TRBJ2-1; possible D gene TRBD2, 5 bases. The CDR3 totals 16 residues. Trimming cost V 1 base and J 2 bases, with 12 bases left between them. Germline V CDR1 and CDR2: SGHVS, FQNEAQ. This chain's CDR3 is CASSLVRPGAYNEQFF. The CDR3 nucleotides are TGTGCCAGCAGCTTAGTGAGACCCGGGGCCTACAATGAGCAGTTCTTC.

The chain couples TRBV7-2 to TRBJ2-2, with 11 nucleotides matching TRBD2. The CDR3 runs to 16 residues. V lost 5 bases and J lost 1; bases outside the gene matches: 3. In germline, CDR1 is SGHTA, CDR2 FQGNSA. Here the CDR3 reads CTSSPTSGVNTGELFF. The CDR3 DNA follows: TGTACCAGCAGCCCGACTAGCGGGGTGAACACCGGGGAGCTGTTTTTT.

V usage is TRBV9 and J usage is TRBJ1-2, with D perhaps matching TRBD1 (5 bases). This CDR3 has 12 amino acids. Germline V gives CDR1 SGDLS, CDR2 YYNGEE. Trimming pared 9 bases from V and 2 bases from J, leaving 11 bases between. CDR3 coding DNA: TGTGCCACCTTCGACAGAAACTATGGCTACACCTTC. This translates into CATFDRNYGYTF.

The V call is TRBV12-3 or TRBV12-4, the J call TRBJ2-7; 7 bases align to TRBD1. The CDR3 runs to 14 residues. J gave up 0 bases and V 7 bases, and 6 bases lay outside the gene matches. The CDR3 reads CASTAGTASYEQYF. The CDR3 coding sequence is TGTGCCAGCACTGCCGGGACAGCCTCCTACGAGCAGTACTTC.

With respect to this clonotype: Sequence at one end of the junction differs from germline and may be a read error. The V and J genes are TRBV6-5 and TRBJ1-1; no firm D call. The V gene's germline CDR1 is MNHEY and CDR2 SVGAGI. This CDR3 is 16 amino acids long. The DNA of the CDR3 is TGTGCCAGCAGTTACGAGATGTCGGCCATTGCGGCTGAGGCTTTCTTT. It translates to CASSYEMSAIAAEAFF.

CDR3 in DNA: TGTGCCAGCAGCCTAACAGGGCTCGGAAACACCATATATTTT. Protein: CASSLTGLGNTIYF. The V gene is TRBV27, the J gene TRBJ1-3, with D perhaps TRBD1 (6 bases). CDR1 MNHEY and CDR2 SMNVEV come from the germline V gene (reference sequence). Between the trimmed V and J ends, which lost 6 bases and 4 bases, there was a span of 13 bases. The CDR3 loop spans 14 amino acids.

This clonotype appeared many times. CDR3 in DNA: TGTGCCAGCAGTCCTACGACAGGACCGGGGCACGGGCAGTTCTTC. Residues: CASSPTTGPGHGQFF. The J gene is TRBJ2-1, the V gene TRBV7-6, with D maybe TRBD1 (6 bases). Deletions cut 6 bases from V and 12 bases from J, with 24 bases between. CDR1 and CDR2 (germline): SGHVS, FNYEAQ. The CDR3 sequence is 15 residues long.

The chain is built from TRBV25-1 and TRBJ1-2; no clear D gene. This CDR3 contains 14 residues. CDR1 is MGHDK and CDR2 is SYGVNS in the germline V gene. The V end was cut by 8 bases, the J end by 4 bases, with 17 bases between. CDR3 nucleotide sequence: TGTGCCAGCCTAGGGCCCCTATTTCCCTATGGCTACACCTTC. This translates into CASLGPLFPYGYTF.

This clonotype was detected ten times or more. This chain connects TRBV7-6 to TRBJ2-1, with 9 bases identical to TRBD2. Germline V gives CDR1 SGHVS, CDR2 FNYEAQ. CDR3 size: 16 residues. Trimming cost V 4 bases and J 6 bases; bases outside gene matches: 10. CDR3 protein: CASSWREAGGVNEQFF. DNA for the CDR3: TGTGCCAGCAGCTGGAGGGAAGCGGGGGGAGTCAATGAGCAGTTCTTC.

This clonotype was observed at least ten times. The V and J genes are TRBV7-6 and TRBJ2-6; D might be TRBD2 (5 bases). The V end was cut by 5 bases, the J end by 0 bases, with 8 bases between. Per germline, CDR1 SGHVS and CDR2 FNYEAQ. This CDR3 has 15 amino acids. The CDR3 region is CASSPGLSGANVLTF. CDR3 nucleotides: TGTGCCAGCAGCCCTGGACTCTCTGGGGCCAACGTCCTGACTTTC.

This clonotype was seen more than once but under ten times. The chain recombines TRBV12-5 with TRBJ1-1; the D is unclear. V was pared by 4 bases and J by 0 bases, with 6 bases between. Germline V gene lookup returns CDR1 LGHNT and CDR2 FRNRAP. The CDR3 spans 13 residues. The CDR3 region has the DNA TGTGCTAGTGGTTGGGAGGTGAACACTGAAGCTTTCTTT. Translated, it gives CASGWEVNTEAFF.

The CDR3 nucleotides are TGCAGTGCTCCTCGGACGGTTCAAGTCGGCTACACCTTC. Translating gives CSAPRTVQVGYTF. The chain recombines TRBV20-1 with TRBJ1-2; D remains unclear. The V and J ends lost 5 bases and 8 bases respectively, with 18 bases between them. The V gene's germline CDR1 is DFQATT and CDR2 SNEGSKA (reference sequence). This CDR3 contains 13 residues.

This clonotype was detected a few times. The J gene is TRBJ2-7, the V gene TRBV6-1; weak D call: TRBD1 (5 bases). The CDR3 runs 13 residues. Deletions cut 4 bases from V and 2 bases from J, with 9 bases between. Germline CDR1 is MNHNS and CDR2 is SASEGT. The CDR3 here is CASSVTATYEQYF. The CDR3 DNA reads TGTGCCAGCAGTGTGACAGCAACCTACGAGCAGTACTTC.

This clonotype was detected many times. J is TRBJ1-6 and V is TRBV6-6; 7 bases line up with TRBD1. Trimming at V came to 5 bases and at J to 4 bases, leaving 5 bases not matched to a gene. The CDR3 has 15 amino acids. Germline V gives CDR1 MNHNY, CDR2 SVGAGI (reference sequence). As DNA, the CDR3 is TGTGCCAGCAGTCTTCAGGGGGTTTATAATTCACCCCTCCACTTT. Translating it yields CASSLQGVYNSPLHF.

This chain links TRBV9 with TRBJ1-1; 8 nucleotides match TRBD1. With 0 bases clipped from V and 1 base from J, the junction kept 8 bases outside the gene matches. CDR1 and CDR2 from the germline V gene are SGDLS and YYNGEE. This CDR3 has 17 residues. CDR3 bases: TGTGCCAGCAGCGTAGCCGGACAGGGAGGGGGGAACACTGAAGCTTTCTTT. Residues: CASSVAGQGGGNTEAFF.

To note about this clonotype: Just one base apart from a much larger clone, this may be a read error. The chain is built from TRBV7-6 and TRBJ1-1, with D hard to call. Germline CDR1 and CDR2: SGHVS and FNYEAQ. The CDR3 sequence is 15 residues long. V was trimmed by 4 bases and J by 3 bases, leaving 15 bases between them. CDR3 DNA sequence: TGTGCCAGCAGCTCCTGGGCCGGAACCGACACTGAAGCTTTCTTT. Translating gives CASSSWAGTDTEAFF.

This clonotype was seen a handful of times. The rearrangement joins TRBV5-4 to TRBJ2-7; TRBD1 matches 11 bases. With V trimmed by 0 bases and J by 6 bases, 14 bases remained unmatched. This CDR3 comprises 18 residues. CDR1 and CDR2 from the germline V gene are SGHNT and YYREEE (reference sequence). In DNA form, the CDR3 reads TGTGCCAGCAGCTTGGCAACCGGACAGGGGGCCGCTAAGGTCGAGCAGTACGTC. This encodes CASSLATGQGAAKVEQYV.

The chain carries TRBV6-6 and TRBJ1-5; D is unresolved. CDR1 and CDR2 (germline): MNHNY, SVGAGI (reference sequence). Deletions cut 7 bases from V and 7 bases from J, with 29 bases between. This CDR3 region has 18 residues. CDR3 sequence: CASTPHVGRSDKRQPQHF. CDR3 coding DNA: TGTGCCAGCACCCCCCACGTCGGCAGGAGCGATAAGAGGCAGCCCCAGCATTTT.

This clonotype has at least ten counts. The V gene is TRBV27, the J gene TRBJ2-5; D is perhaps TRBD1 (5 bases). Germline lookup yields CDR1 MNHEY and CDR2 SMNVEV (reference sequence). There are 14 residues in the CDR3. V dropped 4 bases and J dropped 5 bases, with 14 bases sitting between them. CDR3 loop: CASSSDISKETQYF. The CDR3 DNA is TGTGCCAGCAGTTCGGACATCTCCAAGGAGACCCAGTACTTC.

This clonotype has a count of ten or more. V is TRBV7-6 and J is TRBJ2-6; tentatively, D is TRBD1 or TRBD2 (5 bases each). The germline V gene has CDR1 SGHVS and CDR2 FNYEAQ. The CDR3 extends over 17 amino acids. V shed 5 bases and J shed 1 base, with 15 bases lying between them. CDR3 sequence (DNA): TGTGCCAGCAGCCACCGGGACGCCCGATCTGGGGCCAACGTCCTGACTTTC. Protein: CASSHRDARSGANVLTF.

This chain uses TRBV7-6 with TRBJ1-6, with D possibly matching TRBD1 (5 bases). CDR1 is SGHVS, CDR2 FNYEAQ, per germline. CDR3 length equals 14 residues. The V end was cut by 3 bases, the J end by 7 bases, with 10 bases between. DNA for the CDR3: TGTGCCAGCAGCTTCGGGACCAAGAATTCACCCCTCCACTTT. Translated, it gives CASSFGTKNSPLHF.

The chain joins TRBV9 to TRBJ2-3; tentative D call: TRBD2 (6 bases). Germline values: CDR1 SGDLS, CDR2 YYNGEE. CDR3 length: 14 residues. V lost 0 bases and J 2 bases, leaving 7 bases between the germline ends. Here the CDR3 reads CASSVGGDTDTQYF. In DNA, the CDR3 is TGTGCCAGCAGCGTAGGGGGGGACACAGATACGCAGTATTTT.

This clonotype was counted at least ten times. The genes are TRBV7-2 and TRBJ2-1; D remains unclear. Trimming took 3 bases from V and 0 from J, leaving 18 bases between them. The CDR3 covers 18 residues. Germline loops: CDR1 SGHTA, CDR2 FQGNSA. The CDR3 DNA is TGTGCCAGCAGCTTTTTTCCGCCCCGAGAGAGCTCCTACAATGAGCAGTTCTTC. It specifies CASSFFPPRESSYNEQFF.

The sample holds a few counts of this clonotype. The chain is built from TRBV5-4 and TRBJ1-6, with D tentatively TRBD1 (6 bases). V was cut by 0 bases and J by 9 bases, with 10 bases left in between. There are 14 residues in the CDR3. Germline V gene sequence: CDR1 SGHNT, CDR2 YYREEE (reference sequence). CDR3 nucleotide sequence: TGTGCCAGCAGCTTGGCAGGGGACGGTTCACCCCTCCACTTT. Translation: CASSLAGDGSPLHF. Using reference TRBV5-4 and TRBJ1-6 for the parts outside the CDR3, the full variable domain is ETGVTQSPTHLIKTRGQQVTLRCSSQSGHNTVSWYQQALGQGPQFIFQYYREEENGRGNFPPRFSGLQFPNYSSELNVNALELDDSALYLCASSLAGDGSPLHFGNGTRLTVT.

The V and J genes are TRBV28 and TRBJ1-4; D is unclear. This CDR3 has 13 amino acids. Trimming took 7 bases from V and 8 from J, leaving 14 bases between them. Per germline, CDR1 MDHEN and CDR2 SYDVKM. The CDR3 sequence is CASMPREEEKLFF. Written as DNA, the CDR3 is TGTGCCAGCATGCCCCGGGAGGAAGAAAAACTGTTTTTT.

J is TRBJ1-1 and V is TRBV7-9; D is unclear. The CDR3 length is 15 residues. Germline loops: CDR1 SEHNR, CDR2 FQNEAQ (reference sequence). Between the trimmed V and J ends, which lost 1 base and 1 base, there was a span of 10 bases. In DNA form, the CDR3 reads TGTGCCAGCAGCTTAGACGGTGGGCCGAACACTGAAGCTTTCTTT. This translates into CASSLDGGPNTEAFF.

DNA of the CDR3: TGTGCCAGCAGTTTCGTTGTGGGGGCTCCAGATACGCAGTATTTT. It yields the protein CASSFVVGAPDTQYF. This chain joins TRBV7-9 and TRBJ2-3; a weak D match, TRBD1 (6 bases). The germline gives CDR1 SEHNR, CDR2 FQNEAQ (reference sequence). V lost 6 bases and J 4 bases, leaving 17 bases between the germline ends. The CDR3 spans 15 residues.

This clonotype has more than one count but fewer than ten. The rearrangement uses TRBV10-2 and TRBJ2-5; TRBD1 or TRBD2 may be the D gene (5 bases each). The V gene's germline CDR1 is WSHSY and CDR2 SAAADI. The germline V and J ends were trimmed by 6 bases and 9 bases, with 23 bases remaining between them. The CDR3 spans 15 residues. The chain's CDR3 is CASRTGTAAGEPQYF. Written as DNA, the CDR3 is TGCGCCAGCAGAACGGGGACGGCGGCCGGGGAGCCCCAGTACTTC.

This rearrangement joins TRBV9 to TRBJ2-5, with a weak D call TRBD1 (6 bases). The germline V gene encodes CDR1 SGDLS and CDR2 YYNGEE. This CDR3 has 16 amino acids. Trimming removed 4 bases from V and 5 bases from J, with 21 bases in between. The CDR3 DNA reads TGTGCCAGCAGCCCCCACCTCCGGGACACAGGGGAGACCCAGTACTTC. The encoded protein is CASSPHLRDTGETQYF.

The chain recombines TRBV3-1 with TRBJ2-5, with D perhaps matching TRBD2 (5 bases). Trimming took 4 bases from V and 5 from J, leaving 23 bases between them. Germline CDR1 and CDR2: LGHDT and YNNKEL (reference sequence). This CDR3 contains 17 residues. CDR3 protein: CASSPKSLALLGETQYF. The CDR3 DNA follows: TGTGCCAGCAGCCCCAAGAGCCTAGCCCTCCTGGGGGAGACCCAGTACTTC.